The 2 T cell receptor beta chains given below trace back to one sample, sequenced in a study of shared clonotypes between healthy human individuals (TCRdb year 2020). Libraries were constructed by the immunoSEQ multiplex PCR assay. The immuneACCESS repertoire file appears here via TCRdb, limited to in-frame rearrangements. These files lack a portion of the clones; in checked studies, under half of the deficit traces to unresolved V genes, and the cause of the others is not known. Counted in this sample were roughly 450,000 clones; about four fifths of them appeared once. The ten most abundant clones make up around 13% of the sample. Input material: PBMCs. The receptors originated from a woman in her thirties or forties in good health. Some clones in this sample may be carry-over from other donors' samples.

The J gene is TRBJ1-1, the V gene TRBV11-2; D ambiguous. The V end was cut by 2 bases, the J end by 2 bases, with 12 bases between. The CDR3 has 15 residues. Germline V lookup: CDR1 SGHAT, CDR2 FQNNGV. The DNA for the CDR3 is TGTGCCAGCAGCTTAACAAGCGCGGACAACACTGAAGCTTTCTTT. Amino acids: CASSLTSADNTEAFF.

The rearrangement links TRBV5-6 to TRBJ2-6; no definite D call. Between the trimmed V and J ends, which lost 4 bases and 4 bases, there was a span of 9 bases. Per germline, CDR1 SGHDT and CDR2 YYEEEE. This CDR3 contains 14 residues. DNA for the CDR3: TGTGCCAGCAGCAAAACGGCCGGGGCCAACGTCCTGACTTTC. This translates into CASSKTAGANVLTF.